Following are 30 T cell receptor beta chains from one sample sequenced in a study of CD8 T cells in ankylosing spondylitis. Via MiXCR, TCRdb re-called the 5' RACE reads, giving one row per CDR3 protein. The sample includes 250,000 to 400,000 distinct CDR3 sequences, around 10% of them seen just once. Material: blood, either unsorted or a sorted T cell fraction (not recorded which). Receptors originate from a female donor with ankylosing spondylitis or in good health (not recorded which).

CDR3 coding DNA: TGCGCCAGCACCCCGGGGGCGATCCAAGAGACCCAGTACTTC. It encodes CASTPGAIQETQYF. The V and J genes are TRBV5-1 and TRBJ2-5; D is possibly TRBD1 or TRBD2 (6 bases each). There are 14 residues in the CDR3. V was trimmed by 6 bases and J by 1 base, leaving 13 bases between them. Germline V gene lookup returns CDR1 SGHRS and CDR2 YFSETQ. The full variable domain, completed using reference TRBV5-1 and TRBJ2-5, is KAGVTQTPRYLIKTRGQQVTLSCSPISGHRSVSWYQQTPGQGLQFLFEYFSETQRNKGNFPGRFSGRQFSNSRSEMNVSTLELGDSALYLCASTPGAIQETQYFGPGTRLLVL.

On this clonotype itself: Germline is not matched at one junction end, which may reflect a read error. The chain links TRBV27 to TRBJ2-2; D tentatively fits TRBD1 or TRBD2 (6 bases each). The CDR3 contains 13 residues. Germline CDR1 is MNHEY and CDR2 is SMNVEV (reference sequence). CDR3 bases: TGTGCCAGCAGTTACAGGGTCACCGGGGAGGTGTTTTTT. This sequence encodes CASSYRVTGEVFF.

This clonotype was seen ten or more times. CDR3 in amino acids: CSARGQLYGYTF. Here the CDR3 DNA reads TGCAGTGCTAGAGGACAACTCTATGGCTACACCTTC. J is TRBJ1-2 and V is TRBV20-1; D is undetermined. Trimming stripped 1 base from V and 4 bases from J, with 7 bases between. The CDR3 has 12 residues. Per the germline V gene, CDR1 is DFQATT and CDR2 is SNEGSKA (reference sequence).

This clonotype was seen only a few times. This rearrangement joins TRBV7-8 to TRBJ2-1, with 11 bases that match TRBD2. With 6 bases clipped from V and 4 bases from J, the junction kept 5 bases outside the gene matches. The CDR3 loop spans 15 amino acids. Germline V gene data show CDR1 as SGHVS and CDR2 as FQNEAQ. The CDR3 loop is CASSSGRGSYNEQFF. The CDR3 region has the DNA TGTGCCAGCAGTAGCGGGAGGGGTTCATACAATGAGCAGTTCTTC.

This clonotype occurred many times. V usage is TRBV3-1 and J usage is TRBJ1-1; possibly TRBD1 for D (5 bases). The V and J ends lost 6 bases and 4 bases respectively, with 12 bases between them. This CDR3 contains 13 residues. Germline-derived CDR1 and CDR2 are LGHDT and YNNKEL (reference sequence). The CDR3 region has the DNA TGTGCCAGCAGTCACTCGGGGGGCACTGAAGCTTTCTTT. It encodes CASSHSGGTEAFF. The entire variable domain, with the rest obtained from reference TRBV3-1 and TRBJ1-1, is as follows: DTAVSQTPKYLVTQMGNDKSIKCEQNLGHDTMYWYKQDSKKFLKIMFSYNNKELIINETVPNRFSPKSPDKAHLNLHINSLELGDSAVYFCASSHSGGTEAFFGQGTRLTVV.

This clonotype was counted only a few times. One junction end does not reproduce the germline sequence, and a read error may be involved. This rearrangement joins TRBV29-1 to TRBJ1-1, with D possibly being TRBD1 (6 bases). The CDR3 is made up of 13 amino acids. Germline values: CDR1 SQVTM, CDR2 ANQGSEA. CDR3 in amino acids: CSAEPGQNTEAFF. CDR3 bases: TGCAGCGCTGAACCGGGACAGAACACTGAAGCTTTCTTT. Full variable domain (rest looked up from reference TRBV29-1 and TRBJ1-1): SAVISQKPSRDICQRGTSLTIQCQVDSQVTMMFWYRQQPGQSLTLIATANQGSEATYESGFVIDKFPISRPNLTFSTLTVSNMSPEDSSIYLCSAEPGQNTEAFFGQGTRLTVV.

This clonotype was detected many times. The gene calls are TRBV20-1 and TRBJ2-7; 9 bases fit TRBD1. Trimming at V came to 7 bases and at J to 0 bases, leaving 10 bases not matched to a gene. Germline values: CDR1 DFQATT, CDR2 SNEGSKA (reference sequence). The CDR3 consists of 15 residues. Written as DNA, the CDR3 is TGCAGTGTGATAAGCGGGACAGGGCCCTCCTACGAGCAGTACTTC. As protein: CSVISGTGPSYEQYF.

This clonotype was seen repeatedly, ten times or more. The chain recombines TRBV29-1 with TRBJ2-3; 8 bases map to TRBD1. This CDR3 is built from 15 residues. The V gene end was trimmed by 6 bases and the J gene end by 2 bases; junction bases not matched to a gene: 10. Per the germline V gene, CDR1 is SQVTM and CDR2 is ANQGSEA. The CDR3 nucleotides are TGCAGCGTAATCCCAAAGACAGGGGCCACAGATACGCAGTATTTT. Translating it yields CSVIPKTGATDTQYF.

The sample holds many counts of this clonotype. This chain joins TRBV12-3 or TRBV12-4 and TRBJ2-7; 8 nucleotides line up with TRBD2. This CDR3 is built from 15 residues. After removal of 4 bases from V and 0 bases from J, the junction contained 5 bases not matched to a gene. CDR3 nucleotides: TGTGCCAGCAGTTGGACTAGCAGGAGCTCCTACGAGCAGTACTTC. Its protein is CASSWTSRSSYEQYF.

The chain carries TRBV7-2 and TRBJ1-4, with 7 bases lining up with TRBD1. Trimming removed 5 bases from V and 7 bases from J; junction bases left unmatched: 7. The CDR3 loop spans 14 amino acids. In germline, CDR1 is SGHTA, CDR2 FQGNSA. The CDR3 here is CASSPRAGGEKLFF. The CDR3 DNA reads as TGTGCCAGCAGCCCCCGAGCAGGGGGTGAAAAACTGTTTTTT.

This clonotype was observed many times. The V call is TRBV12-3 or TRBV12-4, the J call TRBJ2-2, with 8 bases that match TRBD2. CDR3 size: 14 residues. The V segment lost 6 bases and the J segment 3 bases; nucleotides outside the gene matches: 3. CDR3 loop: CASRAGADTGELFF. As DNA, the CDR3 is TGTGCCAGCAGAGCGGGAGCGGACACCGGGGAGCTGTTTTTT.

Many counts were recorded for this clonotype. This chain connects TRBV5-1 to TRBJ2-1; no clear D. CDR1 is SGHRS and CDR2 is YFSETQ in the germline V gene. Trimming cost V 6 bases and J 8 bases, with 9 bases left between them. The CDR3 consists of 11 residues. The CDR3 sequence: CASNRGDEQFF. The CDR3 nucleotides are TGCGCCAGCAATCGAGGCGATGAGCAGTTCTTC.

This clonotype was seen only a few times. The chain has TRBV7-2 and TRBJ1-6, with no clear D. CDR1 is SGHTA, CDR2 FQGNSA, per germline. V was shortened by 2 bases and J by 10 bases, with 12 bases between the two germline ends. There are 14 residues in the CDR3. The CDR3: CASSLSRGSSPLHF. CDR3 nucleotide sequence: TGTGCCAGCAGCTTAAGTCGGGGTTCCTCACCCCTCCACTTT. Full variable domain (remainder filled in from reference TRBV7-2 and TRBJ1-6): GAGVSQSPSNKVTEKGKDVELRCDPISGHTALYWYRQSLGQGLEFLIYFQGNSAPDKSGLPSDRFSAERTGGSVSTLTIQRTQQEDSAVYLCASSLSRGSSPLHFGNGTRLTVT.

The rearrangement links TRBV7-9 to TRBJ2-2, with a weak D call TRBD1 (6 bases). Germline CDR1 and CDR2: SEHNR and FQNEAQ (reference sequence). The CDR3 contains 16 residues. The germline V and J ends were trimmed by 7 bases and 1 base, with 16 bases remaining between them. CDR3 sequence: CASIGPGTQNTGELFF. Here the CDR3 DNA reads TGTGCCAGCATCGGACCCGGGACACAGAACACCGGGGAGCTGTTTTTT.

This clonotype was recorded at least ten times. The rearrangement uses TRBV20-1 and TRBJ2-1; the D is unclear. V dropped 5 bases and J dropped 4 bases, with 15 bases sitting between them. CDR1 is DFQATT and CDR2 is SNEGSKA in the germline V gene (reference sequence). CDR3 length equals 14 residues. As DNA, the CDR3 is TGCAGTGCTGTAAGGGCCAACCAATACAATGAGCAGTTCTTC. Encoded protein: CSAVRANQYNEQFF.

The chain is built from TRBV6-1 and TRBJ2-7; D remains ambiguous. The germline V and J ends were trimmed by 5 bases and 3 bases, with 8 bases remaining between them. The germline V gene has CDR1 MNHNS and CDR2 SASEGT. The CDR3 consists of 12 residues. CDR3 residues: CASSQAFYEQYF. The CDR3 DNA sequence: TGTGCCAGCAGTCAGGCGTTCTACGAGCAGTACTTC.

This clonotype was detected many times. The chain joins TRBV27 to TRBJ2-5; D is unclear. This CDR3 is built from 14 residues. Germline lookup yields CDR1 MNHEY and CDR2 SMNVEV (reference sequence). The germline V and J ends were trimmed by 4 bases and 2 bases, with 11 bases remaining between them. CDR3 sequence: CASSSLAGQETQYF. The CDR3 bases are TGTGCCAGCAGTTCTCTTGCCGGGCAAGAGACCCAGTACTTC.

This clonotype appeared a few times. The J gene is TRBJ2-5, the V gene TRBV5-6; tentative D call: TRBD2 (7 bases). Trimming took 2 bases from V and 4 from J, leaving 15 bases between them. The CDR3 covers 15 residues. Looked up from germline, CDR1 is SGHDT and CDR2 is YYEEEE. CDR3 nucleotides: TGTGCCAGCAGCTTAGGGGGAGGGATGATAGAGACCCAGTACTTC. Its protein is CASSLGGGMIETQYF. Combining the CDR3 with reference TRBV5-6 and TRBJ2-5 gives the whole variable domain DAGVTQSPTHLIKTRGQQVTLRCSPKSGHDTVSWYQQALGQGPQFIFQYYEEEERQRGNFPDRFSGHQFPNYSSELNVNALLLGDSALYLCASSLGGGMIETQYFGPGTRLLVL.

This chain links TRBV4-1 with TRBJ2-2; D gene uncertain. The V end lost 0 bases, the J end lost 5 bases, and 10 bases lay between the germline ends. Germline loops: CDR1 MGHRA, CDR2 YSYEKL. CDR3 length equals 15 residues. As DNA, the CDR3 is TGCGCCAGCAGCCAAGATCGCGTTGTAACCGGGGAGCTGTTTTTT. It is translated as CASSQDRVVTGELFF.

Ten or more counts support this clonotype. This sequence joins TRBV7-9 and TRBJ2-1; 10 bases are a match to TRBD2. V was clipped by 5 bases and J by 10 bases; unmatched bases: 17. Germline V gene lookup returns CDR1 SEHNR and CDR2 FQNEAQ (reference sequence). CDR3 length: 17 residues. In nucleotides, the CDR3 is TGTGCCAGCAGCCCCCCGGGAGCGGGAGGGCTAGGAGGGGAGCAGTTCTTC. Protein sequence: CASSPPGAGGLGGEQFF.

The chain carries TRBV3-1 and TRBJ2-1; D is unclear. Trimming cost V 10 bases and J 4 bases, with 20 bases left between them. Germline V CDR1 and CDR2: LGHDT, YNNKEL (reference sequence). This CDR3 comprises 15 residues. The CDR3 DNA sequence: TGTGCCACCAGAGGCCCGATCGGGTCTTACAATGAGCAGTTCTTC. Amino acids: CATRGPIGSYNEQFF.

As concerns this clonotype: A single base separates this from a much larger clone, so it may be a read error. The CDR3 spells CASILVLAGAQETQYF. For the CDR3, the DNA is TGCGCCAGCATCTTGGTTCTAGCGGGAGCCCAAGAGACCCAGTACTTC. The V call is TRBV5-1, the J call TRBJ2-5, with 10 bases identical to TRBD2. The CDR3 sequence is 16 residues long. Germline V gene data show CDR1 as SGHRS and CDR2 as YFSETQ. Complete variable domain (other parts from reference TRBV5-1 and TRBJ2-5): KAGVTQTPRYLIKTRGQQVTLSCSPISGHRSVSWYQQTPGQGLQFLFEYFSETQRNKGNFPGRFSGRQFSNSRSEMNVSTLELGDSALYLCASILVLAGAQETQYFGPGTRLLVL.

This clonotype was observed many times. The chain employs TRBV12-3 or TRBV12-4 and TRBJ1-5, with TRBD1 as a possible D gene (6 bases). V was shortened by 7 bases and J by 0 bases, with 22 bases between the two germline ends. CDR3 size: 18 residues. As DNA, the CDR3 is TGTGCCAGCAAATTGGGACGGGACATCCTGAATAGCAATCAGCCCCAGCATTTT. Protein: CASKLGRDILNSNQPQHF.

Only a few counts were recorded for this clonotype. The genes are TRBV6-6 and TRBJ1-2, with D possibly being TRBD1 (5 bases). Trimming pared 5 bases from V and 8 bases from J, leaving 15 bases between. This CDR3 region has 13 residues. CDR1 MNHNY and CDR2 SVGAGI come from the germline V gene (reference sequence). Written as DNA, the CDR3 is TGTGCCAGCAGTCCCGGGAGGGGCGGAGGCTACACCTTC. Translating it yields CASSPGRGGGYTF.

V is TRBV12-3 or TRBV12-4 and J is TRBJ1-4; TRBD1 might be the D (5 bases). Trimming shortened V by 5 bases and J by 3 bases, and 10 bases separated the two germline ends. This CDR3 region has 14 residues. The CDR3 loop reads CASSDTGPNEKLFF. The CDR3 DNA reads TGTGCCAGCAGTGACACAGGCCCTAATGAAAAACTGTTTTTT.

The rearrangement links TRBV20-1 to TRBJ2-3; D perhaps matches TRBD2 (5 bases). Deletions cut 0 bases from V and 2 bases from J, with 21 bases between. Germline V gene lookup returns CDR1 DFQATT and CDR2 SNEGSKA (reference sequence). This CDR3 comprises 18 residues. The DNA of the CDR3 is TGCAGTGCTAGAGATGCCACCGCCGGGTTGGAGGCCACAGATACGCAGTATTTT. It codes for CSARDATAGLEATDTQYF.

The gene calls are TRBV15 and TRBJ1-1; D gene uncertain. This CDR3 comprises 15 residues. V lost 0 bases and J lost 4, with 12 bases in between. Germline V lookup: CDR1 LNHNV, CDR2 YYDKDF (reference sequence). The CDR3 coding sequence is TGTGCCACCAGCAGAGATAACCGGGTGAGCACTGAAGCTTTCTTT. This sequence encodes CATSRDNRVSTEAFF.

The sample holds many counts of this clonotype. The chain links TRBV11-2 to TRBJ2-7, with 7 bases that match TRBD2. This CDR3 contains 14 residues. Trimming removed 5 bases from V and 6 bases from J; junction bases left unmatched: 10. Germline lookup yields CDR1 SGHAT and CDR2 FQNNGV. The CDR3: CASSVGGGKREQYF. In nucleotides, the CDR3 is TGTGCCAGCAGCGTTGGGGGGGGGAAACGCGAGCAGTACTTC. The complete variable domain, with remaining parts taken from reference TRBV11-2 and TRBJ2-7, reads EAGVAQSPRYKIIEKRQSVAFWCNPISGHATLYWYQQILGQGPKLLIQFQNNGVVDDSQLPKDRFSAERLKGVDSTLKIQPAKLEDSAVYLCASSVGGGKREQYFGPGTRLTVT.

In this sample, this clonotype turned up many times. The chain's CDR3 is CASSSPGTGGSNQPQHF. In nucleotides, the CDR3 is TGTGCCAGCAGTTCTCCCGGGACAGGGGGCAGCAATCAGCCCCAGCATTTT. This rearrangement joins TRBV6-5 to TRBJ1-5, with 12 nucleotides matching TRBD1. CDR1 MNHEY and CDR2 SVGAGI come from the germline V gene. The CDR3 runs to 17 residues. Losses at the gene ends were 4 bases for V and 1 base for J; bases not matched to a gene: 5.

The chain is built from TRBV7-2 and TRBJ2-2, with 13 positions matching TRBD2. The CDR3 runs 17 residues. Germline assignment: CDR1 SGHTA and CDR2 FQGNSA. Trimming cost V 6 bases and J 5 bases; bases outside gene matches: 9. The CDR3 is CASRKRTSGRGTGELFF. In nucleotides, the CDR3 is TGTGCCAGCAGAAAACGGACTAGCGGGAGAGGTACCGGGGAGCTGTTTTTT.